This T cell receptor (beta chain) was sequenced for a study of memory CD4+ T cells and cytomegalovirus serostatus. Generated by immunoSEQ multiplex PCR, the TCRdb table keeps only in-frame clones and is missing some. The sample has around 88,000 clones; about four fifths are singletons. The CDR3 loop spans 12 amino acids. The V end was cut by 7 bases, the J end by 8 bases, with 12 bases between. The V gene's germline CDR1 is MGHDK and CDR2 SYGVNS. Single viable CD3+CD4+CD8-CD45RO+ cells were sorted as the memory CD4+ T cells. The table lists this clone with a few counts. The TCR comes from an adult in good health and CMV-seropositive. This rearrangement joins TRBV25-1 to TRBJ2-1, with D unclear. The sequenced material came from memory CD4+ T cells from blood. CDR3 residues: CASTDRVYEQFF. CDR3 in DNA: TGTGCCAGCACAGACCGGGTCTATGAGCAGTTCTTC.